Following are 25 T cell receptor beta chains from one sample sequenced in a study of cytomegalovirus exposure and HLA in healthy donors (dated by TCRdb to about 2017). Library preparation employed the immunoSEQ multiplex PCR assay. For the multiplex PCR, a mixture combining 60 forward primers for TCR Vbeta segments and 13 reverse primers for TCR Jbeta segments was used. TCRdb took this table from immuneACCESS and kept in-frame rearrangements with V and J called. Such tables lack part of the clones; where checked against another copy, unresolved V genes explain under half of the gap, and the rest is unexplained. This sample holds around 180,000 clones; roughly 83% were observed only once. 0.95% to 1.5% of the sample comes from the top ten. The sequencing sample was made of PBMCs. These receptors were taken from a boy aged 2-9 years in good health and CMV-seronegative.

This chain uses TRBV29-1 with TRBJ2-1; weak D call: TRBD2 (6 bases). CDR1 and CDR2 (germline): SQVTM, ANQGSEA. CDR3 length: 16 residues. V lost 4 bases and J lost 5, with 21 bases in between. This chain's CDR3 is CSVAGVLGREDNEQFF. The CDR3 DNA is TGCAGCGTTGCGGGGGTTTTGGGCAGGGAGGACAATGAGCAGTTCTTC.

The DNA for the CDR3 is TGTGCCAGCAGTTTATCGACAGGGTGGGGGCGCAGAGAGACCCAGTACTTC. This sequence encodes CASSLSTGWGRRETQYF. The gene calls are TRBV27 and TRBJ2-5; TRBD1 matches at 7 bases. The V gene's germline CDR1 is MNHEY and CDR2 SMNVEV (reference sequence). The CDR3 sequence is 17 residues long. J was trimmed by 4 bases and V by 0 bases; bases with no gene match: 11.

A single count supports this clone. The chain is built from TRBV11-2 and TRBJ2-7; the D is unclear. V was cut by 6 bases and J by 3 bases, with 18 bases left in between. Germline V gene sequence: CDR1 SGHAT, CDR2 FQNNGV. The CDR3 runs 15 residues. In DNA form, the CDR3 reads TGTGCCAGCAGACCCGTGGGTGGCAGCGTCTACGAGCAGTACTTC. Protein: CASRPVGGSVYEQYF.

The rearrangement joins TRBV29-1 to TRBJ2-1, with D tentatively TRBD2 (6 bases). The germline V gene encodes CDR1 SQVTM and CDR2 ANQGSEA. The CDR3 spans 15 residues. Trimming took off 7 bases at V and 7 bases at J, with 23 bases between the two ends. CDR3 DNA: TGCAGCGCCGCTATTTCGGTGGAGGGGTTGAATGAGCAGTTCTTC. This translates into CSAAISVEGLNEQFF.

V gene TRBV7-9 combines with J gene TRBJ2-2; TRBD1 is a possible D gene (7 bases). Looked up from germline, CDR1 is SEHNR and CDR2 is FQNEAQ (reference sequence). Deletions cut 8 bases from V and 5 bases from J, with 12 bases between. The CDR3 is 13 amino acids. CDR3 region: CASSAGGTGELFF. CDR3 in DNA: TGTGCCAGCTCAGCAGGGGGGACCGGGGAGCTGTTTTTT.

This sequence joins TRBV9 and TRBJ2-3; 12 bases align to TRBD2. Trimming at V came to 1 base and at J to 3 bases, leaving 3 bases not matched to a gene. The CDR3 extends over 16 amino acids. Germline CDR1 and CDR2: SGDLS and YYNGEE. The CDR3 loop is CASSVLAGGRTDTQYF. The CDR3 nucleotides read TGTGCCAGCAGCGTACTAGCGGGGGGGCGGACAGATACGCAGTATTTT.

The chain combines TRBV13 with TRBJ1-3; D perhaps matches TRBD1 (6 bases). There are 17 residues in the CDR3. Per germline, CDR1 PRHDT and CDR2 FYEKMQ (reference sequence). V shed 3 bases and J shed 0 bases, with 15 bases lying between them. The CDR3 reads CASSFPRTDISGNTIYF. The CDR3 DNA follows: TGTGCCAGCAGCTTCCCCCGGACAGACATCTCTGGAAACACCATATATTTT.

The CDR3 DNA follows: TGTGCCAGTAGTTCTTCTATCGGCGGGTTAGATACGCAGTATTTT. It translates to CASSSSIGGLDTQYF. V is TRBV19 and J is TRBJ2-3; tentatively, D is TRBD2 (5 bases). The CDR3 has 15 amino acids. V was pared by 5 bases and J by 5 bases, with 17 bases between. Germline CDR1 LNHDA, CDR2 SQIVND (reference sequence).

This clone was seen a handful of times. V gene TRBV6-5 combines with J gene TRBJ1-1; D gene ambiguous. The V end was cut by 6 bases, the J end by 1 base, with 12 bases between. The germline CDR1 and CDR2 sequences are MNHEY and SVGAGI. The CDR3 consists of 14 residues. CDR3 bases: TGTGCCAGCAGCCTTACGAGCGGGAACACTGAAGCTTTCTTT. Amino acid sequence: CASSLTSGNTEAFF.

This rearrangement joins TRBV11-2 to TRBJ1-2; D may be TRBD1 (5 bases). Germline CDR1 and CDR2: SGHAT and FQNNGV. The length of the CDR3 is 13 residues. Trimming stripped 6 bases from V and 5 bases from J, with 13 bases between. In DNA, the CDR3 is TGTGCCAGCAGTCCACGCACAGGATATGGCTACACCTTC. Amino acid sequence: CASSPRTGYGYTF.

This clone came up once. The chain joins TRBV4-3 to TRBJ2-1; TRBD1 aligns across 7 bases. Germline trimming cut 4 bases from V and 9 bases from J; bases unmatched to any gene: 15. The V gene's germline CDR1 is LGHNA and CDR2 YSLEER. The CDR3 extends over 16 amino acids. The CDR3: CASSRGTGVYWGEQFF. CDR3 DNA: TGCGCCAGCAGCCGGGGAACAGGGGTATATTGGGGTGAGCAGTTCTTC.

This clone was detected only once. The V and J genes are TRBV4-3 and TRBJ2-1; 8 positions match TRBD2. The V segment lost 3 bases and the J segment 8 bases; nucleotides outside the gene matches: 6. Looked up from germline, CDR1 is LGHNA and CDR2 is YSLEER. The CDR3 consists of 14 residues. The CDR3 region is CASSQGLGRDEQFF. Here the CDR3 DNA reads TGCGCCAGCAGCCAGGGACTAGGACGCGATGAGCAGTTCTTC.

The chain carries TRBV5-6 and TRBJ2-3; D uncertain. The CDR3 runs to 12 residues. The V gene lost 0 bases and the J gene lost 4 bases, with 3 bases spanning the gap. Germline CDR1 reads SGHDT; CDR2 reads YYEEEE. This CDR3 is CASSLAADTQYF. DNA of the CDR3: TGTGCCAGCAGCTTGGCCGCAGATACGCAGTATTTT.

CDR3 amino acids: CASSPERGRETQYF. The DNA for the CDR3 is TGTGCCAGCAGCCCAGAGCGGGGGAGGGAGACCCAGTACTTC. This chain connects TRBV27 to TRBJ2-5; TRBD2 matches at 8 bases. Germline CDR1 MNHEY, CDR2 SMNVEV (reference sequence). J was trimmed by 5 bases and V by 6 bases; bases with no gene match: 8. The CDR3 sequence is 14 residues long.

This sequence joins TRBV9 and TRBJ1-1; D remains unclear. This CDR3 is built from 13 residues. The V gene's germline CDR1 is SGDLS and CDR2 YYNGEE. Trimming removed 0 bases at V and 5 bases at J, with 8 bases between. The CDR3 DNA is TGTGCCAGCAGCGTAGGAAGGAGGACTGAAGCTTTCTTT. Its translation is CASSVGRRTEAFF. The full variable domain, rest sourced from reference TRBV9 and TRBJ1-1, is DSGVTQTPKHLITATGQRVTLRCSPRSGDLSVYWYQQSLDQGLQFLIQYYNGEERAKGNILERFSAQQFPDLHSELNLSSLELGDSALYFCASSVGRRTEAFFGQGTRLTVV.

The CDR3 DNA is TGTGCCAGCAGAACAGGGGGCAATCAGCCCCAGCATTTT. Translating gives CASRTGGNQPQHF. This chain connects TRBV6-5 to TRBJ1-5; 7 bases map to TRBD1. This CDR3 region has 13 residues. In germline, CDR1 is MNHEY, CDR2 SVGAGI. Trimming at V came to 6 bases and at J to 2 bases, leaving 1 base not matched to a gene.

This chain uses TRBV7-9 with TRBJ2-1, with TRBD2 matching 7 bases. Trimming cost V 8 bases and J 3 bases; bases outside gene matches: 10. The CDR3 is 15 amino acids. Germline values: CDR1 SEHNR, CDR2 FQNEAQ (reference sequence). The CDR3 here is CASLQTSLFYNEQFF. The CDR3 DNA is TGTGCCAGCCTGCAGACTAGCTTATTCTACAATGAGCAGTTCTTC. Based on the CDR3 plus reference TRBV7-9 and TRBJ2-1, the full variable domain is DTGVSQNPRHKITKRGQNVTFRCDPISEHNRLYWYRQTLGQGPEFLTYFQNEAQLEKSRLLSDRFSAERPKGSFSTLEIQRTEQGDSAMYLCASLQTSLFYNEQFFGPGTRLTVL.

The chain uses TRBV5-1 and TRBJ1-1; D is undetermined. The CDR3 sequence is 15 residues long. V was cut by 0 bases and J by 5 bases, with 14 bases left in between. Per the germline V gene, CDR1 is SGHRS and CDR2 is YFSETQ. The CDR3: CASSLGTGGLTEAFF. For the CDR3, the DNA is TGCGCCAGCAGCTTGGGGACCGGCGGGCTGACTGAAGCTTTCTTT.

This clone was found a few times. The rearrangement links TRBV18 to TRBJ2-1; unclear D gene. V gave up 6 bases and J gave up 8 bases, with 11 bases separating them. The CDR3 is made up of 12 amino acids. Germline V gene data show CDR1 as KGHSH and CDR2 as LQKENI. In DNA form, the CDR3 reads TGTGCCAGCTCTCCAAGTAGCTATGAGCAGTTCTTC. Translating it yields CASSPSSYEQFF.

Comment on this clone: A read error may account for a junction end that differs from germline. This chain's CDR3 is CASSLTGGSGELFF. As DNA, the CDR3 is TGTGCTAGCAGCCTAACAGGGGGCAGCGGGGAGCTGTTTTTT. The chain recombines TRBV7-7 with TRBJ2-2, with 9 bases identical to TRBD1. CDR3 size: 14 residues. Germline loops: CDR1 SSHAT, CDR2 FNYEAQ (reference sequence).

A single count supports this clone. The chain joins TRBV4-3 to TRBJ2-2, with D possibly matching TRBD1 (5 bases). Germline lookup yields CDR1 LGHNA and CDR2 YSLEER. Trimming took off 4 bases at V and 1 base at J, with 13 bases between the two ends. The CDR3 consists of 16 residues. The CDR3 sequence: CASSLRRVLNTGELFF. CDR3 nucleotide sequence: TGCGCCAGCAGCCTACGCAGGGTTCTGAACACCGGGGAGCTGTTTTTT.

V gene TRBV7-8 combines with J gene TRBJ2-1; 7 bases agree with TRBD2. Germline V lookup: CDR1 SGHVS, CDR2 FQNEAQ. V gave up 3 bases and J gave up 0 bases; unmatched junction bases: 8. The length of the CDR3 is 17 residues. CDR3 DNA sequence: TGTGCCAGCAGCTTGGCCTTTGGCGGGAGCTCCTACAATGAGCAGTTCTTC. It yields the protein CASSLAFGGSSYNEQFF.

The chain employs TRBV6-6 and TRBJ2-7; no clear D gene. Per germline, CDR1 MNHNY and CDR2 SVGAGI (reference sequence). The V end lost 6 bases, the J end lost 3 bases, and 6 bases lay between the germline ends. This CDR3 is built from 11 residues. The CDR3 DNA follows: TGTGCCAGCAGCAACAACTACGAGCAGTACTTC. This codes for CASSNNYEQYF.

This chain connects TRBV30 to TRBJ2-3; 11 nucleotides line up with TRBD2. CDR1 and CDR2 from the germline V gene are GTSNPN and SVGIG (reference sequence). The CDR3 has 19 residues. Germline trimming cut 0 bases from V and 0 bases from J; bases unmatched to any gene: 11. CDR3 DNA sequence: TGTGCCTGGAGTGTACTCGTACTAGCGGGAGAACCTAGCACAGATACGCAGTATTTT. It encodes CAWSVLVLAGEPSTDTQYF.

The chain employs TRBV27 and TRBJ2-1; D ambiguous. The CDR3 runs 15 residues. V lost 6 bases, J lost 0 bases, and 12 bases lay in between. Germline V gene data show CDR1 as MNHEY and CDR2 as SMNVEV (reference sequence). This CDR3 reads CASSHTRSSYNEQFF. The DNA for the CDR3 is TGTGCCAGCAGCCATACAAGAAGCTCCTACAATGAGCAGTTCTTC.